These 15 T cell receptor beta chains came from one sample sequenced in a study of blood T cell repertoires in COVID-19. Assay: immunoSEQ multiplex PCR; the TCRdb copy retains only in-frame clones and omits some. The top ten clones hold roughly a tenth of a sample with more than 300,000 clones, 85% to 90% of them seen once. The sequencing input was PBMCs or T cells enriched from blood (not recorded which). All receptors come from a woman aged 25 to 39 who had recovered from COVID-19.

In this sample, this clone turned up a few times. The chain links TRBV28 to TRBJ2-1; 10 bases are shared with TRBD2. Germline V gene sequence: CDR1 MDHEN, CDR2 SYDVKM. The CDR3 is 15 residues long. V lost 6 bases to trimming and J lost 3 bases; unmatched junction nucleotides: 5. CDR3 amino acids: CASSAGTSDYNEQFF. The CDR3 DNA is TGTGCCAGCAGCGCCGGGACTAGCGACTACAATGAGCAGTTCTTC.

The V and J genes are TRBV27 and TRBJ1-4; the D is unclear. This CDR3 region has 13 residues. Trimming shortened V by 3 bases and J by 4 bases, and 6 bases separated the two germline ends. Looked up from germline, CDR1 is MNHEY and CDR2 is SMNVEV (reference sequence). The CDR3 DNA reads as TGTGCCAGCAGTTTGTCTCGTAATGAAAAACTGTTTTTT. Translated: CASSLSRNEKLFF.

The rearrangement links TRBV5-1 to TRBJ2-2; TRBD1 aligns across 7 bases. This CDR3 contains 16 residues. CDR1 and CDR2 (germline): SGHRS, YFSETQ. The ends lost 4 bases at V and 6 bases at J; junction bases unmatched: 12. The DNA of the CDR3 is TGCGCCAGCAGCGTGACAGGGAATCGTATTGCCGGGGAGCTGTTTTTT. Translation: CASSVTGNRIAGELFF.

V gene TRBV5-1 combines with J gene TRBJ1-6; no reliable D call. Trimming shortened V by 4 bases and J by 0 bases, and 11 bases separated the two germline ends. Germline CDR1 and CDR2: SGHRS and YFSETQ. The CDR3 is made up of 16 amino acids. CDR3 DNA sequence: TGCGCCAGCAGCATCGGACTCCTCTCCTATAATTCACCCCTCCACTTT. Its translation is CASSIGLLSYNSPLHF.

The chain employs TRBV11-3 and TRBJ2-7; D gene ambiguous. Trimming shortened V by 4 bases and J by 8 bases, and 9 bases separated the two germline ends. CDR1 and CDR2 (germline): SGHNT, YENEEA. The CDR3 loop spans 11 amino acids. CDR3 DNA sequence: TGTGCCAGCAGCTCGACTTTAAAGCAGTACTTC. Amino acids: CASSSTLKQYF.

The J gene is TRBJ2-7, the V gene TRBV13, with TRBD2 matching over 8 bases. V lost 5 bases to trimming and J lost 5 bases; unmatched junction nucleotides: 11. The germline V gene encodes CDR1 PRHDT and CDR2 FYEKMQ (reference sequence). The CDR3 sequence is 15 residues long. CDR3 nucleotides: TGTGCCAGCAGCCCATCCAGCGGGAGTTTCAACGAGCAGTACTTC. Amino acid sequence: CASSPSSGSFNEQYF.

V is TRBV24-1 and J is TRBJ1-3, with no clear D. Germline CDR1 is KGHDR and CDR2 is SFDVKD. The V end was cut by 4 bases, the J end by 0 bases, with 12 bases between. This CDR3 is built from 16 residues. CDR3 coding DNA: TGTGCCACCAGTGACCCTACAGACCACTCTGGAAACACCATATATTTT. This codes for CATSDPTDHSGNTIYF.

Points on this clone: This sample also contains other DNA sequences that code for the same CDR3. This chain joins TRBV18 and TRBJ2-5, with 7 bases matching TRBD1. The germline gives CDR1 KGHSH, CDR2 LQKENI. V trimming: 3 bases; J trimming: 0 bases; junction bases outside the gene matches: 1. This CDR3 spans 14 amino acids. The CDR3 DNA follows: TGTGCCAGCTCACCCGGACAGGACCAAGAGACCCAGTACTTC. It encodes CASSPGQDQETQYF. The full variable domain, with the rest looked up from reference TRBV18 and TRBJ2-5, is NAGVMQNPRHLVRRRGQEARLRCSPMKGHSHVYWYRQLPEEGLKFMVYLQKENIIDESGMPKERFSAEFPKEGPSILRIQQVVRGDSAAYFCASSPGQDQETQYFGPGTRLLVL.

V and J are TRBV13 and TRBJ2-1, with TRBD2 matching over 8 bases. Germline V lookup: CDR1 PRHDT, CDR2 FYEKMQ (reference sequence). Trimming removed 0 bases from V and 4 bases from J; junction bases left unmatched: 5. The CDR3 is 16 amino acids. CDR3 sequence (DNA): TGTGCCAGCAGCTTAGGCCTCAGCGGGAGATACAATGAGCAGTTCTTC. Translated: CASSLGLSGRYNEQFF.

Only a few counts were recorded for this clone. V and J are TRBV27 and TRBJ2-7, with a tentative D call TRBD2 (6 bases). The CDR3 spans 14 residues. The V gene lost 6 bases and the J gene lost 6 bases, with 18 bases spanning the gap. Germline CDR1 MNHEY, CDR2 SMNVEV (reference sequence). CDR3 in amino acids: CASSLLATGGEQYF. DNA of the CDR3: TGTGCCAGCAGCCTACTAGCAACCGGTGGCGAGCAGTACTTC.

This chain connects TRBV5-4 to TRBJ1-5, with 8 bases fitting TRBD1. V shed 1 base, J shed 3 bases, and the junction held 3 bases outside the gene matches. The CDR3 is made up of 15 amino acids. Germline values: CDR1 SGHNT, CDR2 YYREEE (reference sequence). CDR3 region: CASSLQGAYNQPQHF. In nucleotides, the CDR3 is TGTGCCAGCAGCTTGCAGGGGGCTTACAATCAGCCCCAGCATTTT.

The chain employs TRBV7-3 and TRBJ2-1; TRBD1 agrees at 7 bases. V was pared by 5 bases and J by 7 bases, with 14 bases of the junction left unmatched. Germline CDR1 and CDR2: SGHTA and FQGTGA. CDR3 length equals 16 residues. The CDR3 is CASSETPGQRSNEQFF. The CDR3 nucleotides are TGTGCCAGCAGCGAAACCCCGGGACAGCGTTCAAATGAGCAGTTCTTC.

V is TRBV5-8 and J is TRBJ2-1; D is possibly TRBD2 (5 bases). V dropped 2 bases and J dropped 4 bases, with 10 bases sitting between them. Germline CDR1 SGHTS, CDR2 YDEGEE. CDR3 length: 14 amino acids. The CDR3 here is CASSLAREYNEQFF. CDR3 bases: TGTGCCAGCAGCTTAGCAAGGGAGTACAATGAGCAGTTCTTC.

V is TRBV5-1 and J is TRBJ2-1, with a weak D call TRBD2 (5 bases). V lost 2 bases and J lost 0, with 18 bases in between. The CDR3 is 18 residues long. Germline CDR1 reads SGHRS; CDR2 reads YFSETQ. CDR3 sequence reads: CASSFVTELVSSYNEQFF. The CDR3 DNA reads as TGCGCCAGCAGCTTCGTTACAGAACTAGTGAGCTCCTACAATGAGCAGTTCTTC.

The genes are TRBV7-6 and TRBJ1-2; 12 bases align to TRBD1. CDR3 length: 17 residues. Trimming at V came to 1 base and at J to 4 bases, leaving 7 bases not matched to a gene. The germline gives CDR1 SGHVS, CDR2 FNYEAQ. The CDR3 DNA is TGTGCCAGCAGCTTAGACCCGGGACAGGGGGCTTCCTATGGCTACACCTTC. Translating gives CASSLDPGQGASYGYTF.